The clone carrying this TCR beta chain was observed a few times. This sample was included in a study of beta chain features in type 1 diabetes. V was clipped by 0 bases and J by 6 bases, with 9 bases between them. The CDR3 spans 15 residues. Germline CDR1 is SEHNR and CDR2 is FQNEAQ (reference sequence). The entirety of the isolated RNA underwent reverse transcription, so expressed TCRB transcripts were sequenced. The average output of naive, central memory and regulatory T cell samples was about 3.57 million reads. Measured with immunoSEQ multiplex PCR; TCRdb has only the in-frame clones, and not every one. The sample yields about 620,000 clones, roughly a sixth seen once.

Sequencing input: naive CD4+ T cells from blood. The TCR comes from a man between 18 and 35 years old in good health. The V gene is TRBV7-9, the J gene TRBJ1-6; D gene unclear. DNA for the CDR3: TGTGCCAGCAGCTTAGCCTTCGGGATTAATTCACCCCTCCACTTT. Protein product: CASSLAFGINSPLHF.